The rows below give T cell receptor beta chains drawn from one sample of a study of cytomegalovirus exposure and HLA in healthy donors. Data came from immunoSEQ multiplex PCR; TCRdb stores just in-frame clones and leaves some out. The data contain approximately 160,000 clones, about 88% of them singletons. Material for sequencing was PBMCs. The receptors originated from a woman aged 18-29 years in good health and CMV-seronegative. Each CDR3 is given with its conserved first and last residue. Fields, in order: clone size, D gene, J gene, V gene, CDR3 protein, CDR3 DNA. A D gene is named only where the DNA matches it firmly. Not every row has a clone size; where given, it reads once, few, many or a size class.

clone_size: -
d_call: -
j_call: TRBJ2-7
v_call: TRBV15
cdr3_aa: CATSSHRVGEQYF
cdr3_nt: TGTGCCACCAGCAGCCACAGGGTGGGGGAGCAGTACTTC

clone_size: -
d_call: TRBD2
j_call: TRBJ2-1
v_call: TRBV6-5
cdr3_aa: CASRSGKNEQFF
cdr3_nt: TGTGCCAGCAGGAGCGGGAAAAATGAGCAGTTCTTC

clone_size: -
d_call: TRBD1
j_call: TRBJ1-5
v_call: TRBV27
cdr3_aa: CASSYRGGNQPQHF
cdr3_nt: TGTGCCAGCAGTTACAGGGGTGGTAATCAGCCCCAGCATTTT

clone_size: -
d_call: -
j_call: TRBJ2-7
v_call: TRBV6-5
cdr3_aa: CASSRRRTVIEGQYF
cdr3_nt: TGTGCCAGCAGCAGGAGACGGACAGTAATAGAGGGGCAGTACTTC

clone_size: -
d_call: TRBD1
j_call: TRBJ2-2
v_call: TRBV2
cdr3_aa: CASSARRGLNTGELFF
cdr3_nt: TGTGCCAGCAGTGCCCGCAGGGGGCTTAACACCGGGGAGCTGTTTTTT

clone_size: -
d_call: -
j_call: TRBJ1-6
v_call: TRBV2
cdr3_aa: CASESSYNSPLHF
cdr3_nt: TGTGCCAGCGAGAGCTCCTATAATTCACCCCTCCACTTT

clone_size: once
d_call: TRBD2
j_call: TRBJ2-3
v_call: TRBV5-1
cdr3_aa: CASSPGLAGSTDTQYF
cdr3_nt: TGCGCCAGCAGCCCCGGACTAGCGGGTAGCACAGATACGCAGTATTTT

clone_size: few
d_call: -
j_call: TRBJ1-5
v_call: TRBV19
cdr3_aa: CASRRLGVSENQPQHF
cdr3_nt: TGTGCCAGTCGAAGACTCGGGGTGAGTGAAAATCAGCCCCAGCATTTT

clone_size: once
d_call: TRBD1
j_call: TRBJ2-7
v_call: TRBV10-1
cdr3_aa: CATTRGQGIFEQYF
cdr3_nt: TGCGCCACCACAAGGGGACAGGGGATCTTCGAGCAGTACTTC

clone_size: -
d_call: TRBD1
j_call: TRBJ1-1
v_call: TRBV5-1
cdr3_aa: CASSPGGSNTEAFF
cdr3_nt: TGCGCCAGCAGCCCAGGGGGGTCGAACACTGAAGCTTTCTTT

clone_size: -
d_call: TRBD1
j_call: TRBJ2-7
v_call: TRBV27
cdr3_aa: CASSSRTTGGFPYEQYF
cdr3_nt: TGTGCCAGCAGTTCCCGAACTACAGGGGGCTTTCCCTACGAGCAGTACTTC

clone_size: -
d_call: TRBD2
j_call: TRBJ2-1
v_call: TRBV27
cdr3_aa: CASLGGGRGNEQFF
cdr3_nt: TGTGCCAGCCTGGGGGGGGGACGGGGCAATGAGCAGTTCTTC

clone_size: -
d_call: -
j_call: TRBJ2-4
v_call: TRBV4-1
cdr3_aa: CASSQASGQQKLAKNIQYF
cdr3_nt: TGCGCCAGCAGCCAAGCCAGCGGACAGCAGAAACTAGCCAAAAACATTCAGTACTTC

clone_size: -
d_call: -
j_call: TRBJ1-5
v_call: TRBV21-1
cdr3_aa: CASSKAQTGGNQPQHF
cdr3_nt: TGTGCCAGCAGCAAAGCGCAAACAGGGGGCAATCAGCCCCAGCATTTT

clone_size: -
d_call: -
j_call: TRBJ1-2
v_call: TRBV30
cdr3_aa: CAWSREGYGYTF
cdr3_nt: TGTGCCTGGAGTCGGGAGGGCTATGGCTACACCTTC

clone_size: -
d_call: -
j_call: TRBJ2-5
v_call: TRBV29-1
cdr3_aa: CSVEDWSRDGMPLAETQYF
cdr3_nt: TGCAGCGTTGAAGATTGGTCTCGGGATGGGATGCCCCTGGCGGAGACCCAGTACTTC

clone_size: -
d_call: TRBD1
j_call: TRBJ2-2
v_call: TRBV4-2
cdr3_aa: CASSHGQGPGELFF
cdr3_nt: TGTGCCAGCAGCCATGGACAGGGTCCCGGGGAGCTGTTTTTT

clone_size: -
d_call: -
j_call: TRBJ1-1
v_call: TRBV6-4
cdr3_aa: CARPGVARTEAFF
cdr3_nt: TGTGCCAGGCCCGGGGTGGCACGCACTGAAGCTTTCTTT

clone_size: -
d_call: -
j_call: TRBJ2-5
v_call: TRBV7-2
cdr3_aa: CASSLSMTSGETQYF
cdr3_nt: TGTGCCAGCAGCTTAAGTATGACCAGCGGAGAGACCCAGTACTTC

clone_size: -
d_call: -
j_call: TRBJ1-1
v_call: TRBV19
cdr3_aa: CASSIRRGGTEAFF
cdr3_nt: TGTGCCAGTAGTATTCGTCGGGGGGGGACTGAAGCTTTCTTT

clone_size: -
d_call: TRBD1
j_call: TRBJ1-4
v_call: TRBV5-1
cdr3_aa: CASSSGQGGEKLFF
cdr3_nt: TGCGCCAGCAGCTCGGGACAGGGCGGGGAAAAACTGTTTTTT

clone_size: -
d_call: TRBD2
j_call: TRBJ2-7
v_call: TRBV6-1
cdr3_aa: CASSEVVGRVEQYF
cdr3_nt: TGTGCCAGCAGTGAAGTAGTAGGGAGGGTTGAGCAGTACTTC

clone_size: -
d_call: TRBD1
j_call: TRBJ1-5
v_call: TRBV18
cdr3_aa: CASSPKGTEGGNQPQHF
cdr3_nt: TGTGCCAGCTCACCTAAAGGGACAGAGGGGGGCAATCAGCCCCAGCATTTT

clone_size: -
d_call: TRBD1
j_call: TRBJ1-5
v_call: TRBV10-2
cdr3_aa: CASSADRGQPQHF
cdr3_nt: TGCGCCAGCAGTGCGGACAGGGGGCAGCCCCAGCATTTT

clone_size: -
d_call: -
j_call: TRBJ2-3
v_call: TRBV14
cdr3_aa: CASNPGGDTQYF
cdr3_nt: TGTGCCAGCAACCCAGGCGGGGATACGCAGTATTTT

clone_size: -
d_call: TRBD2
j_call: TRBJ2-2
v_call: TRBV9
cdr3_aa: CASSALTSGGTGELFF
cdr3_nt: TGTGCCAGCAGCGCCCTGACTAGCGGGGGAACCGGGGAGCTGTTTTTT

clone_size: -
d_call: TRBD1
j_call: TRBJ1-1
v_call: TRBV19
cdr3_aa: CASSPGTGNTEAFF
cdr3_nt: TGTGCCAGTAGTCCCGGGACAGGGAACACTGAAGCTTTCTTT

clone_size: -
d_call: -
j_call: TRBJ1-2
v_call: TRBV27
cdr3_aa: CASSRPGEGYTF
cdr3_nt: TGTGCCAGCAGTCGTCCTGGGGAGGGCTACACCTTC

clone_size: -
d_call: TRBD1
j_call: TRBJ1-6
v_call: TRBV9
cdr3_aa: CASSGDRDAYNSPLHF
cdr3_nt: TGTGCCAGCAGCGGGGACAGGGACGCCTATAATTCACCCCTCCACTTT

clone_size: -
d_call: TRBD1
j_call: TRBJ1-1
v_call: TRBV5-4
cdr3_aa: CASSLRTGNTEAFF
cdr3_nt: TGTGCCAGCAGCCTCCGGACAGGGAACACTGAAGCTTTCTTT

clone_size: -
d_call: TRBD1
j_call: TRBJ2-2
v_call: TRBV4-3
cdr3_aa: CASSQRDRESGELFF
cdr3_nt: TGCGCCAGCAGCCAACGGGACAGGGAAAGCGGGGAGCTGTTTTTT

clone_size: -
d_call: TRBD2
j_call: TRBJ2-1
v_call: TRBV4-1
cdr3_aa: CASSTRTSGDLSYNEQFF
cdr3_nt: TGCGCCAGCAGCACCCGGACTAGCGGGGACCTCTCCTACAATGAGCAGTTCTTC

clone_size: -
d_call: TRBD1
j_call: TRBJ1-1
v_call: TRBV7-8
cdr3_aa: CASSLYGGQDANTEAFF
cdr3_nt: TGTGCCAGCAGCTTATATGGGGGACAGGACGCCAACACTGAAGCTTTCTTT

clone_size: -
d_call: -
j_call: TRBJ1-1
v_call: TRBV25-1
cdr3_aa: CASSESGVDTEAFF
cdr3_nt: TGTGCCAGCAGTGAGTCAGGGGTTGACACTGAAGCTTTCTTT

clone_size: -
d_call: -
j_call: TRBJ1-5
v_call: TRBV29-1
cdr3_aa: CSVADTRNQPQHF
cdr3_nt: TGCAGCGTCGCTGACACCCGCAATCAGCCCCAGCATTTT

clone_size: once
d_call: TRBD1
j_call: TRBJ1-3
v_call: TRBV11-3
cdr3_aa: CASSLDQGQGDENTIYF
cdr3_nt: TGTGCCAGCAGCTTAGATCAGGGACAGGGGGACGAAAACACCATATATTTT

clone_size: -
d_call: -
j_call: TRBJ1-5
v_call: TRBV2
cdr3_aa: CASRGLFGYQPQHF
cdr3_nt: TGTGCCAGCAGGGGGCTCTTCGGGTATCAGCCCCAGCATTTT

clone_size: -
d_call: -
j_call: TRBJ2-7
v_call: TRBV11-2
cdr3_aa: CASSLDQVSLVQYF
cdr3_nt: TGTGCCAGCAGCTTAGATCAAGTTAGCTTGGTGCAGTACTTC

clone_size: once
d_call: -
j_call: TRBJ2-3
v_call: TRBV7-2
cdr3_aa: CASSLETNTDTQYF
cdr3_nt: TGTGCCAGCAGCTTAGAGACTAACACAGATACGCAGTATTTT

clone_size: -
d_call: TRBD2
j_call: TRBJ2-5
v_call: TRBV6-1
cdr3_aa: CASSGGVAGERETQYF
cdr3_nt: TGTGCCAGCAGTGGAGGAGTAGCGGGAGAAAGAGAGACCCAGTACTTC

clone_size: -
d_call: -
j_call: TRBJ2-3
v_call: TRBV27
cdr3_aa: CASSPARGTGTDTQYF
cdr3_nt: TGTGCCAGCAGCCCCGCACGGGGGACGGGCACAGATACGCAGTATTTT

clone_size: -
d_call: TRBD1
j_call: TRBJ1-1
v_call: TRBV5-6
cdr3_aa: CASSGGTGGPNTEAFF
cdr3_nt: TGTGCCAGCAGCGGGGGGACAGGGGGCCCGAACACTGAAGCTTTCTTT

clone_size: -
d_call: TRBD2
j_call: TRBJ2-2
v_call: TRBV9
cdr3_aa: CASSVGLAGDRSTGELFF
cdr3_nt: TGTGCCAGCAGCGTAGGTTTAGCGGGGGACCGTAGCACCGGGGAGCTGTTTTTT

clone_size: -
d_call: -
j_call: TRBJ1-2
v_call: TRBV7-2
cdr3_aa: CASSLDDSSYGYTF
cdr3_nt: TGTGCCAGCAGCTTAGACGACTCCTCCTATGGCTACACCTTC

clone_size: -
d_call: -
j_call: TRBJ1-2
v_call: TRBV2
cdr3_aa: CASNRGYGYTF
cdr3_nt: TGTGCCAGCAACCGGGGGTATGGCTACACCTTC

clone_size: -
d_call: TRBD1
j_call: TRBJ2-6
v_call: TRBV7-8
cdr3_aa: CASSLTRDRGTGANVLTF
cdr3_nt: TGTGCCAGCAGCTTGACCCGGGACAGGGGAACTGGGGCCAACGTCCTGACTTTC

clone_size: -
d_call: TRBD2
j_call: TRBJ2-7
v_call: TRBV15
cdr3_aa: CATSSTSGGFYEQYF
cdr3_nt: TGTGCCACCAGCTCCACTAGCGGAGGATTCTACGAGCAGTACTTC

clone_size: -
d_call: TRBD1
j_call: TRBJ2-5
v_call: TRBV19
cdr3_aa: CASSQGQGARGETQYF
cdr3_nt: TGTGCCAGTAGTCAAGGACAGGGGGCGCGTGGAGAGACCCAGTACTTC

clone_size: -
d_call: TRBD1
j_call: TRBJ1-1
v_call: TRBV5-1
cdr3_aa: CASSPSLQGGVGDTEAFF
cdr3_nt: TGCGCCAGCAGCCCCAGCCTACAGGGGGGCGTAGGGGACACTGAAGCTTTCTTT

clone_size: -
d_call: -
j_call: TRBJ1-3
v_call: TRBV2
cdr3_aa: CASRKETISGNTIYF
cdr3_nt: TGTGCCAGCAGGAAGGAGACCATCTCTGGAAACACCATATATTTT

clone_size: -
d_call: -
j_call: TRBJ2-3
v_call: TRBV10-1
cdr3_aa: CASSGSGTTQYF
cdr3_nt: TGCGCCAGCAGTGGATCCGGGACAACGCAGTATTTT

clone_size: few
d_call: TRBD2
j_call: TRBJ2-1
v_call: TRBV5-1
cdr3_aa: CASSGELGLPYNEQFF
cdr3_nt: TGCGCCAGCAGCGGGGAATTGGGACTACCCTACAATGAGCAGTTCTTC

clone_size: -
d_call: -
j_call: TRBJ2-2
v_call: TRBV4-1
cdr3_aa: CASSQPTRRPGELFF
cdr3_nt: TGCGCCAGCAGCCAACCCACTAGAAGGCCCGGGGAGCTGTTTTTT

clone_size: -
d_call: -
j_call: TRBJ1-5
v_call: TRBV19
cdr3_aa: CASSMPGSSIADQPQHF
cdr3_nt: TGTGCCAGTAGTATGCCGGGTTCCTCCATAGCGGATCAGCCCCAGCATTTT

clone_size: -
d_call: TRBD1
j_call: TRBJ1-1
v_call: TRBV5-1
cdr3_aa: CASSLDRQGWGAFF
cdr3_nt: TGCGCCAGCAGCTTGGATAGACAGGGTTGGGGAGCTTTCTTT

clone_size: -
d_call: TRBD1
j_call: TRBJ2-2
v_call: TRBV7-3
cdr3_aa: CASSLGQGAGELFF
cdr3_nt: TGTGCCAGCAGCTTAGGCCAGGGGGCCGGGGAGCTGTTTTTT